This T cell receptor (beta chain) was captured in a study of T cell repertoires in cytomegalovirus infection. For the study at large: Evidence of both CMV infection and a matching HLA type came from public TCR beta signatures. Overall study findings and caveats: CMV-specific TCR beta clonotypes restricted by HLA-C were the ones dominating the ex vivo response.

A single record per CDR3 protein comes from TCRdb applying MiXCR to the reads. The sample lists 150,000 to 200,000 distinct CDR3 sequences; about 22% were seen once. The CDR3 length is 12 residues. From germline, CDR1 is LGHNT and CDR2 FRNRAP. Between the trimmed V and J ends, which lost 1 base and 6 bases, there was a span of 6 bases. Regarding this clonotype: Its target is unknown.

The chain recombines TRBV12-5 with TRBJ1-1; D remains ambiguous. This clonotype was obtained from a human donor in good health (CMV status not recorded). Some clones in this sample may be carry-over from other donors' samples. The sequences come from CD8+ T cells from cultured PBMCs, collected from culture after CMV antigen stimulation. The CDR3: CASGLGGSEAFF. The CDR3 nucleotides read TGTGCTAGTGGTTTGGGGGGTTCTGAAGCTTTCTTT. Together with reference TRBV12-5 and TRBJ1-1, the CDR3 gives the full variable domain: DARVTQTPRHKVTEMGQEVTMRCQPILGHNTVFWYRQTMMQGLELLAYFRNRAPLDDSGMPKDRFSAEMPDATLATLKIQPSEPRDSAVYFCASGLGGSEAFFGQGTRLTVV.